This T cell receptor beta chain stems from a study of beta chain features in type 1 diabetes. Findings of the study overall: Within the patient group, naive, central memory and Treg TCRB repertoires appeared more similar to each other than within healthy donors. Type 1 diabetes patients had VDJ junctions that carried fewer insertions and more deletions. Among patients with Type 1 diabetes, TCRB CDR3s were moderately but significantly shorter in every one of the four CD4+ subsets.

Every isolated RNA sample was fully reverse transcribed, so sequencing captured expressed TCRB transcripts. The protocol was immunoSEQ multiplex PCR, while the TCRdb copy is restricted to in-frame clones and leaves out a portion. Counted here are 680,000 or so clones, 13% occurring once; the ten biggest clones make up about 0.02%. This clone came up a few times. The antigen remains unidentified. Blood was collected once per donor into heparin, averaging about 0.12 L. CD4+ cells of the naive, central memory, regulatory and stem cell-like memory types were sorted via CD45RO/CCR7/CD25/CD127/CD95/CD27. The CDR3 covers 17 residues. CDR1 is SEHNR, CDR2 FQNEAQ, per germline (reference sequence). Trimming took off 1 base at V and 0 bases at J, with 15 bases between the two ends.

The source material was naive CD4+ T cells from blood. The chain uses TRBV7-9 and TRBJ1-1; D unclear. The clonotype comes from a young man with type 1 diabetes. CDR3 sequence (DNA): TGTGCCAGCAGCTTAGAAGGCGGGCTTGGCATGAACACTGAAGCTTTCTTT. Protein: CASSLEGGLGMNTEAFF.